A single sample gave rise to the 24 T cell receptor beta chains below, sequenced in a study of shared clonotypes between healthy human individuals. As defined, naive CD8 cells were CD45RO-negative and positively selected for CCR7, with terminally differentiated effector memory CD45RA+ cells excluded. The protocol was immunoSEQ multiplex PCR, while the TCRdb copy is restricted to in-frame clones and leaves out a portion. Of 550,000 to 650,000 clones detected, approximately 96% appear once; the ten largest clones hold less than 0.12%. Sample: naive CD8+ T cells sorted from blood. The receptors shown here come from a woman aged 30 to 39 in good health.

The chain has TRBV7-7 and TRBJ2-1; D uncertain. Trimming removed 5 bases from V and 5 bases from J, with 16 bases in between. Germline V gene lookup returns CDR1 SSHAT and CDR2 FNYEAQ (reference sequence). The CDR3 is made up of 15 amino acids. CDR3 loop: CASSVRLSDNNEQFF. CDR3 bases: TGTGCCAGCAGCGTAAGGCTATCCGACAACAATGAGCAGTTCTTC. Complete variable domain (other parts from reference TRBV7-7 and TRBJ2-1): GAGVSQSPRYKVTKRGQDVTLRCDPISSHATLYWYQQALGQGPEFLTYFNYEAQPDKSGLPSDRFSAERPEGSISTLTIQRTEQRDSAMYRCASSVRLSDNNEQFFGPGTRLTVL.

About this clone: Here the CDR3 omits its conserved ending phenylalanine or tryptophan, so a read error is the likely source. The DNA is omitted, as the CDR3 cannot be located on it reliably, and the CDR3 follows TCRdb's listing. V and J are TRBV7-2 and TRBJ1-1. CDR1 SGHTA and CDR2 FQGNSA come from the germline V gene. The length of the CDR3 is 11 amino acids, counting both ends. The CDR3: CASSFLPWFFG.

This chain uses TRBV5-4 with TRBJ1-1, with D possibly matching TRBD1 (5 bases). The germline V and J ends were trimmed by 1 base and 2 bases, with 9 bases remaining between them. This CDR3 is 14 amino acids long. The germline CDR1 and CDR2 sequences are SGHNT and YYREEE (reference sequence). CDR3 nucleotides: TGTGCCAGCAGCTTGATGAGGGGAAACACTGAAGCTTTCTTT. This gives the protein CASSLMRGNTEAFF.

The table lists this clone with a count of one. The chain links TRBV20-1 to TRBJ2-5; D call uncertain. The V gene's germline CDR1 is DFQATT and CDR2 SNEGSKA (reference sequence). V lost 5 bases, J lost 5 bases, and 6 bases lay in between. The CDR3 sequence is 10 residues long. The CDR3 reads CSALRETQYF. CDR3 coding DNA: TGCAGTGCTTTGAGGGAGACCCAGTACTTC.

The J gene is TRBJ2-7, the V gene TRBV7-2; either TRBD1 or TRBD2 may supply D (5 bases each). There are 15 residues in the CDR3. The V and J ends lost 4 bases and 0 bases respectively, with 13 bases between them. Per the germline V gene, CDR1 is SGHTA and CDR2 is FQGNSA. The CDR3, as DNA: TGTGCCAGCAGCTCCCGGGACCGTAGCTCCTACGAGCAGTACTTC. Its translation: CASSSRDRSSYEQYF.

CDR3 loop: CASTLEDGVNQPQHF. The CDR3 bases are TGTGCCAGCACCCTCGAGGACGGAGTTAATCAGCCCCAGCATTTT. This sequence joins TRBV28 and TRBJ1-5; D not certain. Germline CDR1 is MDHEN and CDR2 is SYDVKM. The V and J ends lost 7 bases and 4 bases respectively, with 17 bases between them. The CDR3 sequence is 15 residues long.

The V call is TRBV4-1, the J call TRBJ2-7, with a tentative D call TRBD2 (6 bases). V lost 5 bases and J lost 6, with 20 bases in between. The CDR3 loop spans 15 amino acids. Germline CDR1 reads MGHRA; CDR2 reads YSYEKL. In DNA form, the CDR3 reads TGCGCCAGCAGCACCCGGTGGGACTTGATCGGCGAGCAGTACTTC. Translated, it gives CASSTRWDLIGEQYF.

Remarks on this clone: Other nucleotide sequences from this sample produce the same CDR3. The chain carries TRBV10-2 and TRBJ2-7; weak D call: TRBD2 (6 bases). The CDR3 is made up of 13 amino acids. From germline, CDR1 is WSHSY and CDR2 SAAADI. V lost 5 bases, J lost 0 bases, and 8 bases lay in between. The CDR3 coding sequence is TGCGCCAGCAGTCCGGGACTCTCCTACGAGCAGTACTTC. Translated, it gives CASSPGLSYEQYF.

The J gene is TRBJ1-1, the V gene TRBV7-2; weak D call: TRBD1 (5 bases). V lost 0 bases and J lost 4, with 6 bases in between. CDR3 size: 13 residues. The germline V gene has CDR1 SGHTA and CDR2 FQGNSA. The CDR3 protein is CASSLAGPTEAFF. CDR3 in DNA: TGTGCCAGCAGCTTAGCGGGACCCACTGAAGCTTTCTTT.

This clone was seen a single time. V is TRBV7-6 and J is TRBJ2-1; TRBD1 aligns across 7 bases. V lost 4 bases, J lost 2 bases, and 8 bases stayed unmatched. The V gene's germline CDR1 is SGHVS and CDR2 FNYEAQ. The CDR3 is made up of 16 amino acids. The CDR3 loop reads CASSSGTVGAYNEQFF. In nucleotides, the CDR3 is TGTGCCAGCAGCTCGGGGACAGTAGGGGCCTACAATGAGCAGTTCTTC.

The chain combines TRBV5-6 with TRBJ2-7; D ambiguous. Trimming stripped 5 bases from V and 2 bases from J, with 11 bases between. The CDR3 loop spans 13 amino acids. The V gene's germline CDR1 is SGHDT and CDR2 YYEEEE. The CDR3 DNA sequence: TGTGCCAGCAGGCCAGCTTCAACCTACGAGCAGTACTTC. As protein: CASRPASTYEQYF. Looking up the rest from reference TRBV5-6 and TRBJ2-7 gives the full variable domain: DAGVTQSPTHLIKTRGQQVTLRCSPKSGHDTVSWYQQALGQGPQFIFQYYEEEERQRGNFPDRFSGHQFPNYSSELNVNALLLGDSALYLCASRPASTYEQYFGPGTRLTVT.

In nucleotides, the CDR3 is TGTGCCAGCAGCCCCGACAGGAGCTCCTACAATGAGCAGTTCTTC. Amino acid sequence: CASSPDRSSYNEQFF. The chain employs TRBV28 and TRBJ2-1, with D perhaps TRBD1 (6 bases). Trimming took off 6 bases at V and 0 bases at J, with 12 bases between the two ends. CDR3 length: 15 amino acids. CDR1 and CDR2 from the germline V gene are MDHEN and SYDVKM. The full variable domain, rest sourced from reference TRBV28 and TRBJ2-1, is DVKVTQSSRYLVKRTGEKVFLECVQDMDHENMFWYRQDPGLGLRLIYFSYDVKMKEKGDIPEGYSVSREKKERFSLILESASTNQTSMYLCASSPDRSSYNEQFFGPGTRLTVL.

This chain links TRBV27 with TRBJ2-2; weak D call: TRBD2 (6 bases). Germline CDR1 MNHEY, CDR2 SMNVEV (reference sequence). The V end lost 1 base, the J end lost 3 bases, and 9 bases lay between the germline ends. This CDR3 spans 15 amino acids. This CDR3 is CASSLFGSYTGELFF. CDR3 in DNA: TGTGCCAGCAGTTTATTCGGGAGTTACACCGGGGAGCTGTTTTTT.

The rearrangement links TRBV29-1 to TRBJ2-1; perhaps TRBD2 as D (5 bases). Germline CDR1 reads SQVTM; CDR2 reads ANQGSEA. This CDR3 has 15 amino acids. Trimming left V 1 base short and J 3 bases short, with 13 bases between. The CDR3, as DNA: TGCAGCGTTGAAGGTGGAGAGCGGCACTACAATGAGCAGTTCTTC. This sequence encodes CSVEGGERHYNEQFF.

This chain uses TRBV19 with TRBJ2-2, with D perhaps matching TRBD1 or TRBD2 (5 bases each). This CDR3 is 15 amino acids long. The V gene lost 5 bases and the J gene lost 4 bases, with 14 bases spanning the gap. Germline loops: CDR1 LNHDA, CDR2 SQIVND (reference sequence). The CDR3 sequence: CASSDSLRGTGELFF. The CDR3 DNA reads as TGTGCCAGTAGTGACAGCCTCCGGGGCACCGGGGAGCTGTTTTTT.

This clone was recorded only once. The chain employs TRBV15 and TRBJ2-2; 8 nucleotides line up with TRBD1. The CDR3 totals 14 residues. Germline values: CDR1 LNHNV, CDR2 YYDKDF (reference sequence). The V and J ends lost 8 bases and 1 base, in that order; junction bases with no gene match: 3. CDR3 loop: CATDRGGNTGELFF. DNA for the CDR3: TGTGCCACCGACAGGGGTGGGAACACCGGGGAGCTGTTTTTT.

In this sample, this clone turned up a few times. The same CDR3 also results from other DNA sequences found in this sample. The rearrangement joins TRBV5-4 to TRBJ2-1; no reliable D call. Per the germline V gene, CDR1 is SGHNT and CDR2 is YYREEE (reference sequence). Trimming pared 2 bases from V and 5 bases from J, leaving 8 bases between. The CDR3 is made up of 13 amino acids. CDR3 bases: TGTGCCAGCAGCTTAGGAGAAAACAATGAGCAGTTCTTC. Protein: CASSLGENNEQFF.

The chain couples TRBV5-1 to TRBJ2-1; D is perhaps TRBD2 (6 bases). The V end lost 4 bases, the J end lost 5 bases, and 13 bases lay between the germline ends. CDR1 is SGHRS and CDR2 is YFSETQ in the germline V gene. The CDR3 is 14 amino acids. CDR3 sequence: CASSPETSDNEQFF. The CDR3 DNA sequence: TGCGCCAGCAGCCCCGAGACTAGTGACAATGAGCAGTTCTTC.

The rearrangement uses TRBV14 and TRBJ2-1; tentative D call: TRBD2 (5 bases). Germline CDR1 is SGHDN and CDR2 is FVKESK. This CDR3 has 13 residues. V shed 6 bases and J shed 7 bases, with 13 bases lying between them. The chain's CDR3 is CASRKDGENEQFF. CDR3 DNA: TGTGCCAGCAGAAAAGACGGGGAAAATGAGCAGTTCTTC.

This chain links TRBV28 with TRBJ2-7; D gene ambiguous. V lost 3 bases and J 0 bases, leaving 12 bases between the germline ends. The CDR3 loop spans 15 amino acids. Per the germline V gene, CDR1 is MDHEN and CDR2 is SYDVKM. DNA for the CDR3: TGTGCCAGCAGTTTTAGAGTGGGGTACTCCTACGAGCAGTACTTC. It encodes CASSFRVGYSYEQYF.

The chain is built from TRBV29-1 and TRBJ2-3; D not resolved. The CDR3 runs to 12 residues. In germline, CDR1 is SQVTM, CDR2 ANQGSEA. V was clipped by 3 bases and J by 4 bases, with 8 bases between them. Here the CDR3 DNA reads TGCAGCGTTGATAAGTCCCCAGATACGCAGTATTTT. As protein: CSVDKSPDTQYF.

The CDR3 DNA is TGTGCCAGCAGTTTAGGCGCGGGGAGGGCAGATACGCAGTATTTT. Translated: CASSLGAGRADTQYF. V gene TRBV27 combines with J gene TRBJ2-3, with 7 positions matching TRBD2. With V trimmed by 2 bases and J by 4 bases, 6 bases remained unmatched. Per germline, CDR1 MNHEY and CDR2 SMNVEV (reference sequence). CDR3 length: 15 amino acids.

The chain couples TRBV6-5 to TRBJ1-2, with a tentative D call TRBD1 (5 bases). This CDR3 comprises 14 residues. In germline, CDR1 is MNHEY, CDR2 SVGAGI. The V end lost 6 bases, the J end lost 8 bases, and 19 bases lay between the germline ends. CDR3 region: CASRPRGSMEGYTF. The CDR3 coding sequence is TGTGCCAGCAGGCCCCGGGGGTCCATGGAGGGCTACACCTTC.

This clone has a single count. The chain employs TRBV19 and TRBJ2-7, with 9 bases matching TRBD1. Germline V gives CDR1 LNHDA, CDR2 SQIVND (reference sequence). Trimming at V came to 6 bases and at J to 2 bases, leaving 5 bases not matched to a gene. The CDR3 runs 14 residues. Here the CDR3 reads CASRQDRGAYEQYF. The CDR3 DNA is TGTGCCAGTAGGCAAGACAGGGGGGCCTACGAGCAGTACTTC.